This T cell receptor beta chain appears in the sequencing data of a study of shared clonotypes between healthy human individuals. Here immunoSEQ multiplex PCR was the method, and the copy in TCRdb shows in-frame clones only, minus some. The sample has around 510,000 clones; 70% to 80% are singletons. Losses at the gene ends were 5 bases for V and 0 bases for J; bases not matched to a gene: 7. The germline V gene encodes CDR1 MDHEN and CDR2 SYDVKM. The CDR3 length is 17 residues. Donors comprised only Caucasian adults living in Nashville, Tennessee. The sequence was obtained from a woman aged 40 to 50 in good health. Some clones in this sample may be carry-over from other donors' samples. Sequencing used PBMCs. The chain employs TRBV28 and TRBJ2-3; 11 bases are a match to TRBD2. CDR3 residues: CASSIAGGLGSTDTQYF. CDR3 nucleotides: TGTGCCAGCAGTATAGCGGGAGGGCTGGGAAGCACAGATACGCAGTATTTT.